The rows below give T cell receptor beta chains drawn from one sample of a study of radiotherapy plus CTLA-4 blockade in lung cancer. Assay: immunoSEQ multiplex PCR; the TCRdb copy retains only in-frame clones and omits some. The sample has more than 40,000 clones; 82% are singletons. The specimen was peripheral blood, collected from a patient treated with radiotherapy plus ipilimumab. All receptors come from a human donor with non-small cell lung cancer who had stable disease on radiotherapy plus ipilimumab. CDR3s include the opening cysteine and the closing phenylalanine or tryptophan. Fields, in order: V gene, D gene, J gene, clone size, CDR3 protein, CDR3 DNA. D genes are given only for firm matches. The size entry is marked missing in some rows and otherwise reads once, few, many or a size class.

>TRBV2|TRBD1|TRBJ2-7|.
CASSSYQGAYEQYF
TGTGCCAGCAGTTCTTACCAGGGGGCCTACGAGCAGTACTTC
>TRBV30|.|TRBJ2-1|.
CAWRGSRGYYNEQFF
TGTGCCTGGAGGGGGAGTAGAGGGTACTACAATGAGCAGTTCTTC
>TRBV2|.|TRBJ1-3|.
CASSESSQINTIYF
TGTGCCAGCAGTGAATCCTCCCAGATAAACACCATATATTTT
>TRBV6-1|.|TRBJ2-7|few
CASSEDDSASYEQYF
TGTGCCAGCAGTGAAGATGACAGCGCCTCCTACGAGCAGTACTTC
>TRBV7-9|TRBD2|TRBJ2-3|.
CASSSGTSGATDTQYF
TGTGCCAGCAGCTCCGGGACTAGCGGGGCCACAGATACGCAGTATTTT
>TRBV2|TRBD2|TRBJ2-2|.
CARTSENTGELFF
TGTGCCAGGACTAGCGAGAATACCGGGGAGCTGTTTTTT
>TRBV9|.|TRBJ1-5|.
CASSVGRDSNQPQHF
TGTGCCAGCAGCGTGGGGAGGGATTCCAATCAGCCCCAGCATTTT
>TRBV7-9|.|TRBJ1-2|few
CASSLGAQHGYTF
TGTGCCAGCAGCTTGGGGGCGCAGCATGGCTACACCTTC
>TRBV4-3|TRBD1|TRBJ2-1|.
CASSQHRGEVNEQFF
TGCGCCAGCAGCCAGCACAGGGGCGAAGTCAATGAGCAGTTCTTC
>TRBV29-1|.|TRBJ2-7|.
CSVSMAASSYEQYF
TGCAGCGTTTCTATGGCGGCGAGCTCCTACGAGCAGTACTTC
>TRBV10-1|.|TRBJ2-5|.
CASSESRGKTQYF
TGCGCCAGCAGTGAGTCACGGGGGAAGACCCAGTACTTC
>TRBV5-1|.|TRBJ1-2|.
CASSSGQTSNYGYTF
TGCGCCAGCAGCTCCGGACAGACTTCTAACTATGGCTACACCTTC
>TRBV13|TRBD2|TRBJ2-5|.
CASSLVGGRGETQYF
TGTGCCAGCAGCTTAGTCGGCGGGAGGGGAGAGACCCAGTACTTC
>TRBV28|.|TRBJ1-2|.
CASSRQAPNYGYTF
TGTGCCAGCAGTCGACAGGCCCCTAACTATGGCTACACCTTC
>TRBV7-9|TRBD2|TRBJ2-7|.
CASSTSGTSYEQYF
TGTGCCAGCAGCACTAGCGGCACCTCCTACGAGCAGTACTTC